This T cell receptor (beta chain) was profiled in a study of blood T cell repertoires in COVID-19. Study-level information: From the United States, Italy and Spain came samples of acute and convalescent COVID-19. Sources were T cells, B-cell-depleted T cells, or PBMCs; the material itself was cDNA or gDNA.

The assay was immunoSEQ multiplex PCR, and TCRdb's table has in-frame clones only and misses some. The sample lists 88,000 or so clones; 85% were seen once. Trimming took 8 bases from V and 6 from J, leaving 14 bases between them. The CDR3 runs 13 residues. This sequence was found in a man between 60 and 75 years old with acute or convalescent COVID-19. Source material: peripheral blood. The chain couples TRBV12-3 or TRBV12-4 to TRBJ2-1; tentatively, D is TRBD2 (5 bases). The CDR3 reads CASAAELFNEQFF. The DNA for the CDR3 is TGTGCCAGCGCAGCGGAGCTTTTCAATGAGCAGTTCTTC.